The 14 T cell receptor beta chains given below trace back to one sample, sequenced in a study of cytomegalovirus exposure and HLA in healthy donors. Vbeta (60) and Jbeta (13) primers were used in the PCR. Some clones are missing from TCRdb's copy, which holds only in-frame ones; the method was immunoSEQ multiplex PCR. This sample's table has approximately 170,000 clones. The sequencing sample was made of PBMCs. Every receptor here comes from a woman aged 18-29 years in good health and CMV-seropositive.

The chain couples TRBV5-4 to TRBJ2-7; 10 bases align to TRBD1. V trimming: 0 bases; J trimming: 0 bases; junction bases outside the gene matches: 0. The germline CDR1 and CDR2 sequences are SGHNT and YYREEE (reference sequence). The CDR3 has 15 amino acids. CDR3 region: CASSLGQGASYEQYF. CDR3 DNA sequence: TGTGCCAGCAGCTTGGGACAGGGGGCCTCCTACGAGCAGTACTTC.

The V and J genes are TRBV5-1 and TRBJ1-4, with unresolved D. The CDR3 length is 13 residues. Trimming took 4 bases from V and 3 from J, leaving 7 bases between them. Germline CDR1 is SGHRS and CDR2 is YFSETQ. This chain's CDR3 is CASSPSANEKLFF. In DNA form, the CDR3 reads TGCGCCAGCAGCCCCTCGGCTAATGAAAAACTGTTTTTT.

The chain couples TRBV18 to TRBJ2-5, with 9 bases identical to TRBD1. V dropped 5 bases and J dropped 4; count of bases not matched to a gene: 11. Germline assignment: CDR1 KGHSH and CDR2 LQKENI. This CDR3 is built from 16 residues. In nucleotides, the CDR3 is TGTGCCAGCTCAACTACTCCGGGACAGGGAGGAGAGACCCAGTACTTC. Translating it yields CASSTTPGQGGETQYF. Filled out from reference TRBV18 and TRBJ2-5, the complete variable domain reads NAGVMQNPRHLVRRRGQEARLRCSPMKGHSHVYWYRQLPEEGLKFMVYLQKENIIDESGMPKERFSAEFPKEGPSILRIQQVVRGDSAAYFCASSTTPGQGGETQYFGPGTRLLVL.

The chain couples TRBV11-2 to TRBJ1-1, with TRBD1 matching 7 bases. Germline lookup yields CDR1 SGHAT and CDR2 FQNNGV. The CDR3 covers 15 residues. Trimming cost V 1 base and J 6 bases; bases outside gene matches: 8. The CDR3 loop reads CASSLGQGGIAEAFF. The CDR3 coding sequence is TGTGCCAGCAGCTTAGGGCAGGGGGGAATCGCTGAAGCTTTCTTT.

This chain uses TRBV2 with TRBJ2-3; D perhaps matches TRBD1 (6 bases). The V end was cut by 7 bases, the J end by 6 bases, with 11 bases between. This CDR3 region has 12 residues. The germline V gene encodes CDR1 SNHLY and CDR2 FYNNEI. CDR3 bases: TGTGCCAGCACCCCTAGGGGGGATACGCAGTATTTT. Translated, it gives CASTPRGDTQYF.

The chain joins TRBV11-1 to TRBJ1-1; D gene unclear. The CDR3 totals 13 residues. From germline, CDR1 is SGHAT and CDR2 FQDESV (reference sequence). Trimming stripped 3 bases from V and 3 bases from J, with 8 bases between. CDR3 nucleotide sequence: TGTGCCAGCAGCTTTTATGAGGACACTGAAGCTTTCTTT. The encoded protein is CASSFYEDTEAFF.

This chain joins TRBV7-5 and TRBJ2-1; TRBD2 is the table's D call, not checked against the DNA. TRBV7-5 is noted as a pseudogene. CDR3 length equals 12 residues. DNA for the CDR3: TGTGTCAGAAGCTTCGGTGAGAATGAGCAGTTCTTC. It codes for CVRSFGENEQFF.

DNA of the CDR3: TGTGCCAGTACCAATGGCGGATCAAGCTCTGGGGCCAACGTCCTGACTTTC. It yields the protein CASTNGGSSSGANVLTF. The chain carries TRBV19 and TRBJ2-6; no definite D call. Germline V gives CDR1 LNHDA, CDR2 SQIVND (reference sequence). The CDR3 loop spans 17 amino acids. Trimming left V 7 bases short and J 0 bases short, with 16 bases between.

The V gene is TRBV11-2, the J gene TRBJ2-7; TRBD1 matches 9 bases. V lost 5 bases, J lost 0 bases, and 17 bases stayed unmatched. Germline lookup yields CDR1 SGHAT and CDR2 FQNNGV. The length of the CDR3 is 19 residues. CDR3 residues: CASSTRGRGGGQGSYEQYF. CDR3 nucleotide sequence: TGTGCCAGCAGCACCCGCGGTAGGGGTGGGGGACAGGGCTCCTACGAGCAGTACTTC.

The chain couples TRBV13 to TRBJ1-3; D not certain. This CDR3 has 15 amino acids. V was pared by 8 bases and J by 3 bases, with 17 bases between. Germline CDR1 and CDR2: PRHDT and FYEKMQ (reference sequence). CDR3: CASVEGPNFGNTIYF. CDR3 sequence (DNA): TGTGCCAGCGTAGAGGGCCCGAACTTTGGAAACACCATATATTTT.

The chain uses TRBV15 and TRBJ2-1, with 8 nucleotides matching TRBD2. Trimming took 8 bases from V and 7 from J; bases not matched to a gene: 13. The CDR3 contains 15 residues. The germline V gene encodes CDR1 LNHNV and CDR2 YYDKDF (reference sequence). This chain's CDR3 is CATRPMSSGLNEQFF. In DNA form, the CDR3 reads TGTGCCACCCGACCGATGTCTAGCGGGTTGAATGAGCAGTTCTTC.

This sequence joins TRBV4-1 and TRBJ1-2; D is unresolved. This CDR3 contains 15 residues. The germline V and J ends were trimmed by 0 bases and 0 bases, with 8 bases remaining between them. Germline loops: CDR1 MGHRA, CDR2 YSYEKL. The CDR3 loop is CASSQESHSNYGYTF. The DNA for the CDR3 is TGCGCCAGCAGCCAAGAAAGTCACTCTAACTATGGCTACACCTTC.

This sequence joins TRBV4-2 and TRBJ2-7, with D maybe TRBD1 (6 bases). Trimming removed 1 base from V and 1 base from J, with 14 bases in between. The CDR3 is 16 amino acids. Germline V gene sequence: CDR1 LGHNA, CDR2 YNFKEQ. CDR3 amino acids: CASSQVQGVPSYEQYF. CDR3 DNA: TGTGCCAGCAGCCAAGTACAGGGTGTTCCTTCCTACGAGCAGTACTTC.

The V call is TRBV19, the J call TRBJ2-3, with 11 bases fitting TRBD2. V gave up 2 bases and J gave up 3 bases; unmatched junction bases: 4. Germline assignment: CDR1 LNHDA and CDR2 SQIVND (reference sequence). The CDR3 totals 16 residues. DNA of the CDR3: TGTGCCAGTAGTATAAGTAGCGGGAGGGCGACAGATACGCAGTATTTT. Translated: CASSISSGRATDTQYF.